These T cell receptor beta chains were read from a single sample in a study of CD8 T cells in ankylosing spondylitis. TCRdb fed the 5' RACE reads into MiXCR, producing one record per CDR3 protein. The data show around 99,000 distinct CDR3 sequences, 8.8% seen once. The material sequenced was blood, either unsorted or a sorted T cell fraction (not recorded which). These receptors originate from a male donor with ankylosing spondylitis or in good health (not recorded which). CDR3s include the opening cysteine and the closing phenylalanine or tryptophan. D genes are given only for firm matches. Clone size appears in some rows only: once, few, many, or a class for an expanded clone.

many TRBJ2-3 TRBV5-1 NA TGCGCCAGCAGCTTGGAGGATTTCACAGATACGCAGTATTTT CASSLEDFTDTQYF
many TRBJ2-2 TRBV20-1 TRBD2 TGCAGTGCTCTACCGGGACTAGCGGGGGGGAACACCGGGGAGCTGTTTTTT CSALPGLAGGNTGELFF
many TRBJ2-7 TRBV5-1 NA TGCGCCAGCAGCACCGGACGGCTTGTCTACGAGCAGTACTTC CASSTGRLVYEQYF
many TRBJ2-3 TRBV5-1 NA TGCGCCAGCAGCGCCGAGGGAGATACGCAGTATTTT CASSAEGDTQYF
NA TRBJ2-2 TRBV13 NA TGTGCCAGCAGCACACGGACAGTGACGAACACCGGGGAGCTGTTTTTT CASSTRTVTNTGELFF
few TRBJ1-1 TRBV7-6 NA TGTGCCAGCAGCTTAGACAGGATGAACACTGAAGCTTTCTTT CASSLDRMNTEAFF
many TRBJ2-5 TRBV29-1 TRBD1 TGCAGCATTCACAGGGGGCAAGAGACCCAGTACTTC CSIHRGQETQYF
NA TRBJ1-1 TRBV18 NA TGTGCCAGCTCACCAAATTCGGTCACTGAAGCTTTCTTT CASSPNSVTEAFF
few TRBJ2-2 TRBV4-1 TRBD1 TGCGCCAGCAGCACAGGGGCGGGCGGGGAGCTGTTTTTT CASSTGAGGELFF
many TRBJ2-7 TRBV15 TRBD1 TGTGCCACCAGCAGAGATGCGACAGGGTTTGCCTACGAGCAGTACTTC CATSRDATGFAYEQYF
many TRBJ1-5 TRBV25-1 NA TGTGCCAGCAGTGAATACGGGGGTGGACAGCCCCAGCATTTT CASSEYGGGQPQHF
NA TRBJ2-2 TRBV9 TRBD2 TGTGCCAGCAGCGTAGCGGGGGGGCCTCCCGGGGAGCTGTTTTTT CASSVAGGPPGELFF
many TRBJ1-1 TRBV20-1 NA TGCAGTGCTAAAGCTTTTGGGGGGAACACTGAAGCTTTCTTT CSAKAFGGNTEAFF
many TRBJ2-1 TRBV5-1 NA TGCGCCAGCAGCTTATCCCCTTTTAGCGGCAATGAGCAGTTCTTC CASSLSPFSGNEQFF
many TRBJ2-3 TRBV5-4 TRBD2 TGTGCCAGCAGCTTGAATAGCGGGGGAACAACATATACGCAGTATTTT CASSLNSGGTTYTQYF
many TRBJ2-3 TRBV20-1 NA TGCAGTGCTACCATAGGAACAGATACGCAGTATTTT CSATIGTDTQYF
once TRBJ2-7 TRBV20-1 NA TGCAGTGCTAGTGAGGACTCCTACGAGCAGTACTTC CSASEDSYEQYF
NA TRBJ1-5 TRBV10-2 NA TGCGCCAGCAGCGACAGCGCCAATCAGCCCCAGCATTTT CASSDSANQPQHF
NA TRBJ1-1 TRBV6-2/TRBV6-3 TRBD1 TGTGCCAGCAGTGCCCCGCCGGGACAGGGGGCTTTCTTT CASSAPPGQGAFF
many TRBJ2-7 TRBV28 TRBD1 TGTGCCAGCAGTGATGGGACAGGGGATTATTACGAGCAGTACTTC CASSDGTGDYYEQYF
NA TRBJ2-5 TRBV12-3/TRBV12-4 TRBD1 TGTGCCAGCACCGCCGGGACAGAAGAGACCCAGTACTTC CASTAGTEETQYF
many TRBJ2-7 TRBV20-1 TRBD1 TGCAGTGCTCCGGGACAGAAGCCTATCTCCTACGAGCAGTACTTC CSAPGQKPISYEQYF
many TRBJ2-5 TRBV12-3/TRBV12-4 NA TGTGCCAGCAGTTTCTCGGTTGGGGAGACCCAGTACTTC CASSFSVGETQYF
few TRBJ1-1 TRBV29-1 NA TGCAGCGCCACGGACACCGGCACTGAAGCTTTCTTT CSATDTGTEAFF
many TRBJ2-3 TRBV3-1 NA TGTGCCAGCAGCCAAGATAAGGATACGCAGTATTTT CASSQDKDTQYF
few TRBJ2-5 TRBV7-3 TRBD1 TGTGCCAGCAGCTCCGGGACAGGGGCCCAAGAGACCCAGTACTTC CASSSGTGAQETQYF
many TRBJ2-6 TRBV2 NA TGTGCCAGCAGTGAGGCAGGCGGGGCCAACGTCCTGACTTTC CASSEAGGANVLTF
many TRBJ1-4 TRBV12-3/TRBV12-4 TRBD1 TGTGCCAGCAGTTACCTAACAGGGGCAACTAATGAAAAACTGTTTTTT CASSYLTGATNEKLFF
many TRBJ2-5 TRBV2 NA TGTGCCAGCAAGGAGGGGGAGACCCAGTACTTC CASKEGETQYF
few TRBJ1-1 TRBV12-3/TRBV12-4 TRBD1 TGTGCCAGCAGTTTAACAGGGGGGAGTGAAGCTTTCTTT CASSLTGGSEAFF
many TRBJ1-2 TRBV4-2 TRBD1 TGTGCCAGCAGCCAAGAAGGGGGCAGGGGAGTGTTCGGCTACACCTTC CASSQEGGRGVFGYTF
few TRBJ2-2 TRBV6-1 TRBD1 TGTGCCAGCAGTCCGACAGGGGGTGGCACCGGGGAGCTGTTTTTT CASSPTGGGTGELFF
many TRBJ2-5 TRBV5-1 NA TGCGCCAGCAGGATTGCCTCGGACAGTTTCGAGACCCAGTACTTC CASRIASDSFETQYF
many TRBJ2-4 TRBV5-1 NA TGCGCCAGCAGCTTGGAGAAGAAAAACATTCAGTACTTC CASSLEKKNIQYF
many TRBJ2-4 TRBV4-2 NA TGTGCCAGCAGCCAAATCCTAGCCAAAAACATTCAGTACTTC CASSQILAKNIQYF
NA TRBJ1-2 TRBV25-1 TRBD1 TGTGCCAGCATGGCAGGGGGCTATGGCTACACCTTC CASMAGGYGYTF
many TRBJ2-1 TRBV7-6 TRBD2 TGTGCCAGCAGCTTAGCTAGCGGGGGAAATGAGCAGTTCTTC CASSLASGGNEQFF
many TRBJ1-2 TRBV2 TRBD1 TGTGCCAGCAGCCGCCGGGACAGAAACCTCTATGGCTACACCTTC CASSRRDRNLYGYTF
many TRBJ2-5 TRBV29-1 NA TGCAGCGCCGGAGAGGGGTATCAAGAGACCCAGTACTTC CSAGEGYQETQYF
many TRBJ2-7 TRBV5-4 NA TGTGCCAGCAGGCGGGACCAGTCCTACGAGCAGTACTTC CASRRDQSYEQYF
many TRBJ2-7 TRBV6-5 TRBD1 TGTGCCAGCAGTTGGGGACAGGGGGACGAGCAGTACTTC CASSWGQGDEQYF
few TRBJ2-1 TRBV11-1 TRBD1 TGTGCCAGCAGCTCTCGGACAGGGAGGAATGAGCAGTTCTTC CASSSRTGRNEQFF
many TRBJ1-3 TRBV5-1 NA TGCGCCAGCAGCTTGGCCGGGCAGACTGGAAACACCATATATTTT CASSLAGQTGNTIYF
many TRBJ2-1 TRBV3-1 NA TGTGCCAGCAGCCAAGATTGGGCGCCCGACGGTGGGGATGAGCAGTTCTTC CASSQDWAPDGGDEQFF
many TRBJ1-4 TRBV5-1 NA TGCGCCAGCAGCTTAGGACCTCCATGGGATGAAAAACTGTTTTTT CASSLGPPWDEKLFF
many TRBJ2-3 TRBV11-2 NA TGTGCCAGCAGCTTAGTCTCTGACGTAGATACGCAGTATTTT CASSLVSDVDTQYF
many TRBJ2-5 TRBV2 NA TGTGCCAGCAGGGATGGTCTAGCCCAAGAGACCCAGTACTTC CASRDGLAQETQYF
few TRBJ2-2 TRBV7-9 NA TGTGCCAGCGAGTGGGGACGCAGCACCGGGGAGCTGTTTTTT CASEWGRSTGELFF
NA TRBJ1-2 TRBV7-2 NA TGTGCCAGCAGCCTTAATCAGGGGATCGGCTACACCTTC CASSLNQGIGYTF